This T cell receptor (beta chain) was retrieved from a study of blood T cells in healthy people across ages. Study-level points and caveats: Estimates of diversity drawn from one million T cells were considered underestimates. There were more naive CD4+ cells and higher diversity in long-lived donors than in aged donors.

Germline assignment: CDR1 KGHSH and CDR2 LQKENI. The CDR3 extends over 12 amino acids. With respect to this clonotype: Its antigen is currently unknown. The junction departs from germline at one end; a sequencing error may be responsible.

Extraction yielded at least 5 micrograms of total RNA per sample. A J-beta primer mix and a sample-barcoded 5' primer were used in a second PCR of about 6 to 12 cycles. TCRdb processed the 5' RACE reads anew with MiXCR; each CDR3 protein has one entry. The sample contains some 760,000 distinct CDR3 sequences, roughly 25% of which appear only once. This same sample was also taken into another study, of T cells of mothers and their children. Per that paper: Sample barcodes plus 2-4 random nucleotides came from the M1S primer.

This TCR was recovered from a boy younger than 18 in good health. Sequencing was performed on blood. The chain employs TRBV18 and TRBJ2-3, with D uncertain. The DNA for the CDR3 is TGCGCCAGCAGCCGTTCTACAGATACGCAGTATTTT. It translates to CASSRSTDTQYF.